The next 9 T cell receptor beta chains were all read from a single sample in a study of shared clonotypes between healthy human individuals (dated by TCRdb to 2019 to 2021). Libraries were prepared through the immunoSEQ multiplex PCR assay. Imported from immuneACCESS, the table was reduced by TCRdb to in-frame sequences with V and J called. These copies leave out some clones; in studies compared against another copy, an unresolved V gene accounts for under half, and the cause of the remainder is not known. For this sample the table gives a few hundred thousand clones, of which roughly 79% were detected only once. Together, the top ten hold about 12% of the sample. Sequenced input: PBMCs. The receptors here all came from a woman aged 40 to 50 in good health. Some clones in this sample may be carry-over from other donors' samples.

This rearrangement joins TRBV5-1 to TRBJ2-5; D is unclear. The CDR3 covers 11 residues. V was pared by 5 bases and J by 4 bases, with 6 bases between. The V gene's germline CDR1 is SGHRS and CDR2 YFSETQ. CDR3 amino acids: CASRGSETQYF. The CDR3 DNA is TGCGCCAGCAGAGGGTCAGAGACCCAGTACTTC.

Comment on this clone: Other DNA sequences within the sample encode an identical CDR3. The V call is TRBV18, the J call TRBJ2-1; 9 nucleotides line up with TRBD2. After removal of 1 base from V and 8 bases from J, the junction contained 0 bases not matched to a gene. This CDR3 spans 13 amino acids. The V gene's germline CDR1 is KGHSH and CDR2 LQKENI. The CDR3 spells CASSPLAGDEQFF. CDR3 coding DNA: TGTGCCAGCTCACCACTAGCGGGAGATGAGCAGTTCTTC.

The CDR3 here is CASSPLGAGGTDTQYF. The CDR3 DNA sequence: TGTGCCAGCTCACCACTTGGGGCAGGGGGCACAGATACGCAGTATTTT. The V and J genes are TRBV18 and TRBJ2-3, with D perhaps TRBD1 (6 bases). Germline values: CDR1 KGHSH, CDR2 LQKENI. This CDR3 spans 16 amino acids. Between the trimmed V and J ends, which lost 1 base and 1 base, there was a span of 12 bases. Based on the CDR3 plus reference TRBV18 and TRBJ2-3, the full variable domain is NAGVMQNPRHLVRRRGQEARLRCSPMKGHSHVYWYRQLPEEGLKFMVYLQKENIIDESGMPKERFSAEFPKEGPSILRIQQVVRGDSAAYFCASSPLGAGGTDTQYFGPGTRLTVL.

Turning to this clone: Since a far larger clone is one base different, this is likely a read error. The chain joins TRBV30 to TRBJ2-5; TRBD1 might be the D (5 bases). Trimming shortened V by 3 bases and J by 0 bases, and 11 bases separated the two germline ends. Germline CDR1 is GTSNPN and CDR2 is SVGIG (reference sequence). The CDR3 has 14 residues. The chain's CDR3 is CAWRGLLYQETQYF. The CDR3 region has the DNA TGTGCCTGGAGGGGGCTCCTGTACCAAGAGACCCAGTACTTC. The full variable domain, in which reference TRBV30 and TRBJ2-5 provide the parts outside the CDR3, is SQTIHQWPATLVQPVGSPLSLECTVEGTSNPNLYWYRQAAGRGLQLLFYSVGIGQISSEVPQNLSASRPQDRQFILSSKKLLLSDSGFYLCAWRGLLYQETQYFGPGTRLLVL.

In the case of this clone: This sequence is one base from a far larger clone and is likely a read error. This chain connects TRBV28 to TRBJ1-2, with unresolved D. Germline lookup yields CDR1 MDHEN and CDR2 SYDVKM. This CDR3 has 12 amino acids. CDR3 sequence: CASSFGVDGCTF. The CDR3 DNA reads as TGTGCCAGCAGTTTCGGGGTTGATGGCTGCACCTTC.

CDR3 sequence: CASSPPQGANYGYTF. DNA of the CDR3: TGTGCCAGCTCACCACCGCAGGGGGCAAACTATGGCTACACCTTC. The chain links TRBV18 to TRBJ1-2; 8 nucleotides match TRBD1. The CDR3 loop spans 15 amino acids. Unmatched junction bases numbered 2, after V lost 0 bases and J lost 2 bases. Germline CDR1 and CDR2: KGHSH and LQKENI. Using reference TRBV18 and TRBJ1-2 for the parts outside the CDR3, the full variable domain is NAGVMQNPRHLVRRRGQEARLRCSPMKGHSHVYWYRQLPEEGLKFMVYLQKENIIDESGMPKERFSAEFPKEGPSILRIQQVVRGDSAAYFCASSPPQGANYGYTFGSGTRLTVV.

This clone was detected many times. The V and J genes are TRBV11-2 and TRBJ2-7, with TRBD1 identical over 8 bases. CDR3 size: 19 residues. The trim removed 1 base at V and 1 base at J, leaving 15 bases unmatched. Germline V gene data show CDR1 as SGHAT and CDR2 as FQNNGV. The CDR3 DNA reads TGTGCCAGCAGCTTAGCGGTGAGAACAGGGGGACTGGGGTCCTACGAGCAGTACTTC. It encodes CASSLAVRTGGLGSYEQYF.

This chain connects TRBV6-1 to TRBJ2-7, with D hard to call. The germline V and J ends were trimmed by 6 bases and 2 bases, with 17 bases remaining between them. This CDR3 has 15 residues. Germline assignment: CDR1 MNHNS and CDR2 SASEGT. DNA of the CDR3: TGTGCCAGCAGAATCATGACTGGAAATGCCTACGAGCAGTACTTC. Its translation is CASRIMTGNAYEQYF.

This clone came up many times. The sample holds other DNA sequences that translate to the same CDR3. V usage is TRBV2 and J usage is TRBJ1-2, with 7 bases aligning to TRBD1. V trimming: 4 bases; J trimming: 2 bases; junction bases outside the gene matches: 4. Germline CDR1 and CDR2: SNHLY and FYNNEI. This CDR3 contains 14 residues. The CDR3 is CASSGQGRNYGYTF. CDR3 sequence (DNA): TGTGCCAGCAGTGGACAGGGTCGAAACTATGGCTACACCTTC.